A few counts support the clone carrying this T cell receptor (beta chain). Its antigen is as yet unknown. TCRdb reprocessed the 5' RACE reads via MiXCR and lists one record per CDR3 protein. This sample has some 300,000 distinct CDR3 sequences, with roughly 20% found just once. The record originates from a study of CD8 T cells in ankylosing spondylitis. Study results and limitations: Clones tied to disease were said to be significantly enriched in matched ankylosing spondylitis synovial fluid.

Germline CDR1 SGHTA, CDR2 FQGNSA. This CDR3 contains 14 residues. Trimming took 2 bases from V and 0 from J, leaving 5 bases between them. The chain uses TRBV7-2 and TRBJ2-1; no reliable D call. The origin of this receptor is a female donor with ankylosing spondylitis or in good health (not recorded which). The material sequenced was blood, either unsorted or a sorted T cell fraction (not recorded which). The CDR3 spells CASSLIPSYNEQFF. CDR3 in DNA: TGTGCCAGCAGCTTAATCCCCTCCTACAATGAGCAGTTCTTC.